A single sample gave rise to the 17 T cell receptor beta chains below, sequenced in a study of radiotherapy plus CTLA-4 blockade in lung cancer. Sequenced by immunoSEQ multiplex PCR; TCRdb stores in-frame clones only, minus some. Of about 28,000 clones in the sample, 79% were seen once. The sequencing here drew on peripheral blood, taken from a patient treated with radiotherapy plus ipilimumab. The origin of the receptors is a human donor with non-small cell lung cancer that progressed on radiotherapy plus ipilimumab.

This clone was detected once. This rearrangement joins TRBV11-1 to TRBJ1-1; D remains ambiguous. The CDR3 contains 13 residues. Germline V gives CDR1 SGHAT, CDR2 FQDESV (reference sequence). The ends were cut back, 3 bases at V and 1 base at J, with 6 bases in the middle. The CDR3 DNA sequence: TGTGCCAGCAGCTTCAACCCGAACACTGAAGCTTTCTTT. As protein: CASSFNPNTEAFF.

The rearrangement uses TRBV28 and TRBJ1-5; D unresolved. Between the trimmed V and J ends, which lost 7 bases and 1 base, there was a span of 14 bases. The CDR3 covers 15 residues. Germline loops: CDR1 MDHEN, CDR2 SYDVKM. The CDR3 protein is CASTYLGESNQPQHF. CDR3 nucleotide sequence: TGTGCCAGCACGTACCTTGGGGAAAGCAATCAGCCCCAGCATTTT.

The chain links TRBV4-3 to TRBJ2-5; D not resolved. Germline lookup yields CDR1 LGHNA and CDR2 YSLEER. The CDR3 length is 13 residues. The ends were cut back, 1 base at V and 5 bases at J, with 8 bases in the middle. The CDR3 DNA reads as TGCGCCAGCAGCCAAGCCGCGTTGGAGACCCAGTACTTC. Translating it yields CASSQAALETQYF.

This rearrangement joins TRBV4-3 to TRBJ2-2, with a tentative D call TRBD2 (5 bases). Germline V gene data show CDR1 as LGHNA and CDR2 as YSLEER. Trimming took 0 bases from V and 8 from J, leaving 16 bases between them. The CDR3 spans 16 residues. In DNA form, the CDR3 reads TGCGCCAGCAGCCAAGATCAACGGGTTTCGGGGGGGGAGCTGTTTTTT. Its protein product is CASSQDQRVSGGELFF.

The chain is built from TRBV27 and TRBJ2-3; TRBD2 matches at 9 bases. The CDR3 has 14 residues. V lost 4 bases and J lost 2; bases outside the gene matches: 1. Germline CDR1 is MNHEY and CDR2 is SMNVEV (reference sequence). In nucleotides, the CDR3 is TGTGCCAGCAGTTCTAGCGGGATCACAGATACGCAGTATTTT. It encodes CASSSSGITDTQYF.

The J gene is TRBJ2-7, the V gene TRBV7-6; maybe TRBD2 (7 bases). This CDR3 is built from 16 residues. The V gene lost 5 bases and the J gene lost 3 bases, with 20 bases spanning the gap. Germline values: CDR1 SGHVS, CDR2 FNYEAQ. The chain's CDR3 is CASSRRGGGGSYEQYF. DNA for the CDR3: TGTGCCAGCAGCCGAAGGGGGGGCGGGGGCAGCTACGAGCAGTACTTC.

This rearrangement joins TRBV27 to TRBJ1-5; a possible D gene is TRBD1 (5 bases). V lost 6 bases to trimming and J lost 2 bases, with 17 bases between them. The CDR3 sequence is 16 residues long. Germline assignment: CDR1 MNHEY and CDR2 SMNVEV (reference sequence). CDR3 sequence (DNA): TGTGCCAGCAGCTCGTTCCAGGGTATCGGCAATCAGCCCCAGCATTTT. Translating it yields CASSSFQGIGNQPQHF.

The CDR3 sequence: CASSPGPTSPHEQYF. The CDR3 DNA reads as TGTGCCAGCTCGCCAGGGCCAACATCCCCCCACGAGCAGTACTTC. The chain joins TRBV18 to TRBJ2-7; D possibly corresponds to TRBD1 (5 bases). In germline, CDR1 is KGHSH, CDR2 LQKENI. This CDR3 has 15 residues. V was shortened by 6 bases and J by 5 bases, with 20 bases between the two germline ends. The full variable domain, its missing parts supplied by reference TRBV18 and TRBJ2-7, is NAGVMQNPRHLVRRRGQEARLRCSPMKGHSHVYWYRQLPEEGLKFMVYLQKENIIDESGMPKERFSAEFPKEGPSILRIQQVVRGDSAAYFCASSPGPTSPHEQYFGPGTRLTVT.

This chain joins TRBV12-5 and TRBJ2-2; the match to TRBD1 covers 9 bases. CDR3 length: 15 residues. Germline V gives CDR1 LGHNT, CDR2 FRNRAP. Trimming took 6 bases from V and 3 from J; bases not matched to a gene: 5. CDR3 amino acids: CASGIGTGYTGELFF. The CDR3 coding sequence is TGTGCTAGTGGCATCGGGACAGGGTACACCGGGGAGCTGTTTTTT. Variable domain in full (rest from reference TRBV12-5 and TRBJ2-2): DARVTQTPRHKVTEMGQEVTMRCQPILGHNTVFWYRQTMMQGLELLAYFRNRAPLDDSGMPKDRFSAEMPDATLATLKIQPSEPRDSAVYFCASGIGTGYTGELFFGEGSRLTVL.

This CDR3 is CASSLEDVYTQYF. CDR3 in DNA: TGCGCCAGCAGCTTGGAGGATGTTTATACGCAGTATTTT. This chain connects TRBV5-1 to TRBJ2-3; the D is unclear. The CDR3 is 13 residues long. Germline V CDR1 and CDR2: SGHRS, YFSETQ. With 0 bases removed from V and 7 bases from J, the gap between germline ends came to 9 bases.

This clone has a single count. This chain links TRBV18 with TRBJ1-6; the match to TRBD1 covers 7 bases. This CDR3 has 14 amino acids. After removal of 5 bases from V and 7 bases from J, the junction contained 5 bases not matched to a gene. CDR1 is KGHSH and CDR2 is LQKENI in the germline V gene. The CDR3 sequence is CASSVDRENSPLHF. CDR3 in DNA: TGTGCCAGCTCAGTTGACAGGGAAAATTCACCCCTCCACTTT.

This chain links TRBV7-9 with TRBJ1-1; D gene unclear. This CDR3 has 12 residues. Germline CDR1 is SEHNR and CDR2 is FQNEAQ (reference sequence). Trimming stripped 7 bases from V and 5 bases from J, with 11 bases between. The CDR3: CASTLGPTEAFF. The CDR3 nucleotides are TGTGCCAGCACCCTGGGCCCGACTGAAGCTTTCTTT.

The chain uses TRBV28 and TRBJ1-1, with 7 bases identical to TRBD1. The germline CDR1 and CDR2 sequences are MDHEN and SYDVKM. Unmatched junction bases numbered 2, after V lost 0 bases and J lost 1 base. The CDR3 covers 15 residues. CDR3 sequence (DNA): TGTGCCAGCAGTTTATGGTCAGGGGGGAACACTGAAGCTTTCTTT. Translating it yields CASSLWSGGNTEAFF.

The CDR3 nucleotides are TGTGCCAGCAGTTTAGCGGGAGCGAGGGGGGAGACCCAGTACTTC. Its translation: CASSLAGARGETQYF. This chain links TRBV6-6 with TRBJ2-5; 9 bases match TRBD2. This CDR3 comprises 15 residues. Germline CDR1 is MNHNY and CDR2 is SVGAGI (reference sequence). V lost 4 bases, J lost 5 bases, and 8 bases stayed unmatched.

V and J are TRBV9 and TRBJ2-1; either TRBD1 or TRBD2 may supply D (6 bases each). The length of the CDR3 is 19 residues. Per the germline V gene, CDR1 is SGDLS and CDR2 is YYNGEE. Trimming removed 4 bases at V and 0 bases at J, with 23 bases between. This CDR3 is CASSPAGGGPDSSYNEQFF. CDR3 nucleotides: TGTGCCAGCAGCCCCGCCGGAGGGGGGCCCGATAGCTCCTACAATGAGCAGTTCTTC.

This clone was seen a handful of times. The V gene is TRBV6-1, the J gene TRBJ1-2; D perhaps matches TRBD1 (6 bases). The CDR3 contains 14 residues. Germline V gene sequence: CDR1 MNHNS, CDR2 SASEGT. Trimming removed 4 bases at V and 4 bases at J, with 13 bases between. The CDR3 coding sequence is TGTGCCAGCAGTGGAGGGGGAGGGGGCTATGGCTACACCTTC. Its translation is CASSGGGGGYGYTF.

The chain has TRBV2 and TRBJ1-4, with TRBD1 as a possible D gene (5 bases). This CDR3 region has 16 residues. Germline V gene data show CDR1 as SNHLY and CDR2 as FYNNEI. Trimming took off 4 bases at V and 5 bases at J, with 17 bases between the two ends. CDR3 nucleotide sequence: TGTGCCAGCAGTGGTCAAACAGGCAGGTTGAATGAAAAACTGTTTTTT. It encodes CASSGQTGRLNEKLFF.